A selection of T cell receptor beta chains follows, all from one sample in a study of cytomegalovirus exposure and HLA in healthy donors. Sequencing used immunoSEQ multiplex PCR; TCRdb keeps in-frame clones, though not all of them. The table records roughly 89,000 clones, less than 80% of them present only once. The sequenced material came from PBMCs. Every receptor here comes from a woman aged 45-60 years in good health and CMV-seropositive. The CDR3 runs from the conserved cysteine through the conserved F or W. The order of the fields is J gene, D gene, V gene, clone size, CDR3 DNA, CDR3 protein. A D gene is named only where the DNA matches it firmly. Not every row has a clone size; where given, it reads once, few, many or a size class.

>TRBJ1-2|TRBD1|TRBV6-5|once
TGTGCCAGCAGCCTTACAGGGGACTATGGCTACACCTTC
CASSLTGDYGYTF
>TRBJ1-2|-|TRBV29-1|-
TGCAGCGTTGTCAGGGTCGGGTATGGCTACACCTTC
CSVVRVGYGYTF
>TRBJ1-6|TRBD1|TRBV5-4|-
TGTGCCAGCAGCTTACAGGGGGTAGGGTCACCCCTCCACTTT
CASSLQGVGSPLHF
>TRBJ1-5|-|TRBV27|few
TGTGCCAGCAGTATGATGGGTGGAGGGATCGGCAATCAGCCCCAGCATTTT
CASSMMGGGIGNQPQHF
>TRBJ2-3|TRBD2|TRBV19|few
TGTGCCAGTATTGCTAGCGGGTCCACAGATACGCAGTATTTT
CASIASGSTDTQYF
>TRBJ1-4|TRBD1|TRBV9|-
TGTGCCAGAATCCAGGGGGTGGATGAAAAACTGTTTTTT
CARIQGVDEKLFF
>TRBJ2-3|TRBD2|TRBV7-8|-
TGTGCCAGCAGCTTAGCTTCTAGCGGGGGGAGCACAGATACGCAGTATTTT
CASSLASSGGSTDTQYF
>TRBJ2-3|TRBD1|TRBV13|-
TGTGCCAGCAGACCCAGGACAGGGGAGGGCACAGATACGCAGTATTTT
CASRPRTGEGTDTQYF
>TRBJ2-3|TRBD1|TRBV27|-
TGTGCCCCTCACAGGGGGCCCAGAAGCACAGATACGCAGTATTTT
CAPHRGPRSTDTQYF
>TRBJ2-1|TRBD2|TRBV6-5|-
TGTGCCAGCACCCTGGGACTAGCGGGGGAGAATGAGCAGTTCTTC
CASTLGLAGENEQFF
>TRBJ2-3|TRBD2|TRBV7-2|-
TGTGCCAGCAGCTTAGATCTCTCTAGCGGGGGGCGCACAGATACGCAGTATTTT
CASSLDLSSGGRTDTQYF
>TRBJ2-7|-|TRBV14|-
TGTGCCAGCAGCCCTCACAGAGACTACGAGCAGTACTTC
CASSPHRDYEQYF
>TRBJ2-2|-|TRBV7-2|-
TGTGCCAGCAGCTTAAAGAGAACGAACACCGGGGAGCTGTTTTTT
CASSLKRTNTGELFF
>TRBJ1-5|TRBD1|TRBV28|-
TGTGCCAGCAGTTTACTTGGACAGGGCGCGGCCCAGCATTTT
CASSLLGQGAAQHF
>TRBJ1-5|-|TRBV21-1|-
TGTGCCAGCAGCAAAGGCGGGGCCGGTACGGTCCAATATAGCAATCAGCCCCAGCATTTT
CASSKGGAGTVQYSNQPQHF
>TRBJ1-1|TRBD1|TRBV27|-
TGTGCCAGCAGCAGCTTATCCGGGACAGTTACTGAAGCTTTCTTT
CASSSLSGTVTEAFF
>TRBJ2-7|TRBD2|TRBV6-6|-
TGTGCCAGCGGCCCCCGAGGGACTAGTAGCCACGAGCAGTACTTC
CASGPRGTSSHEQYF
>TRBJ1-3|TRBD1|TRBV5-1|-
TGCGCCAGCAGCAACCAGGGGGCGACTGGAAACACCATATATTTT
CASSNQGATGNTIYF
>TRBJ2-7|-|TRBV7-9|-
TGTGCCAGCAGCTTATACCTGCGGGGGCGAAACGAGCAGTACTTC
CASSLYLRGRNEQYF
>TRBJ2-3|-|TRBV28|-
TGTGCCAGCACTCCCTCTGGGGCCGCAGTAGTCTGGATACATGACACAGATACGCAGTATTTT
CASTPSGAAVVWIHDTDTQYF
>TRBJ1-1|TRBD1|TRBV28|-
TGTGCCAGCAGGAGGGGGCCTTTAAACACTGAAGCTTTCTTT
CASRRGPLNTEAFF
>TRBJ2-6|-|TRBV19|-
TGTGCCAGTAGTATAGCAGGCGGGGCCAACGTCCTGACTTTC
CASSIAGGANVLTF
>TRBJ2-3|-|TRBV7-6|-
TGTGCCAGCAGCTTTCTAGAGGCTGGCACAGATACGCAGTATTTT
CASSFLEAGTDTQYF
>TRBJ2-7|-|TRBV7-9|few
TGTGCCAGCAGCCCCGCCACGGGTGGCGAGCAGTACTTC
CASSPATGGEQYF
>TRBJ2-5|TRBD1|TRBV2|-
TGTGCCAGCAGTGGGGACAGCCAAGAGACCCAGTACTTC
CASSGDSQETQYF
>TRBJ2-2|-|TRBV7-9|-
TGTTCCAGCAGCCCCTACACCGGGGAGCTGTTTTTT
CSSSPYTGELFF
>TRBJ1-4|-|TRBV6-5|few
TGTGCCAGCAGTTACAGCCAGGCTAATGAAAAACTGTTTTTT
CASSYSQANEKLFF
>TRBJ2-5|-|TRBV5-1|-
TGCGCCAGCAGCTTGGGGAGCGGCGAGACCCAGTACTTC
CASSLGSGETQYF
>TRBJ1-1|TRBD1|TRBV12-5|-
TGTGCTAGTGGTTTGACAGGGGCAGAGGCTGAAGCTTTCTTT
CASGLTGAEAEAFF
>TRBJ2-7|-|TRBV27|few
TGTGCCAGCAGTTTTCAGCCCATAGACAGGCCGTACGAGCAGTACTTC
CASSFQPIDRPYEQYF
>TRBJ2-7|TRBD1|TRBV28|-
TGTGCCAGCAGTCGTACCGGGACAGGGGGATCCTACGAGCAGTACTTC
CASSRTGTGGSYEQYF
>TRBJ1-4|TRBD1|TRBV2|medium-sized
TGTGCCAGCCAGGGGGCGGGTGAAAAACTGTTTTTT
CASQGAGEKLFF
>TRBJ2-1|TRBD1|TRBV18|-
TGTGCCAGCTCACCAGCGTGGGACAGGGGGCCTAATAATGAGCAGTTCTTC
CASSPAWDRGPNNEQFF
>TRBJ2-7|-|TRBV7-2|-
TGTGCCAGCAGCTTATCAAGCACGAGCTCCTACGAGCAGTACTTC
CASSLSSTSSYEQYF
>TRBJ2-2|-|TRBV28|few
TGTGCCAGCAATCAGCAGGGTAGTACCGGGGAGCTGTTTTTT
CASNQQGSTGELFF
>TRBJ2-7|-|TRBV18|-
TGTGCCAGCTCCAGTCTCTCCGAGCAGTACTTC
CASSSLSEQYF
>TRBJ2-5|-|TRBV4-2|-
TGTGCCAGCAGCCAAGATGGGGGGTTGGAGACCCAGTACTTC
CASSQDGGLETQYF
>TRBJ1-1|-|TRBV28|-
TGTGCCAGCACCTCCGGGCGAGGGCTGGACACTGAAGCTTTCTTT
CASTSGRGLDTEAFF
>TRBJ2-2|-|TRBV28|-
TGTGCCAGCAGCTCGGGACAAAACACCGGGGAGCTGTTTTTT
CASSSGQNTGELFF
>TRBJ1-2|-|TRBV28|-
TGTGCCAGCAGGTCGGTGACGGCTAATGGAGACTATGGCTACACCTTC
CASRSVTANGDYGYTF
>TRBJ1-2|-|TRBV28|few
TGTGCCAGCAGTTTAGAACAGGGAAGCTATGGCTACACCTTC
CASSLEQGSYGYTF
>TRBJ1-1|TRBD1|TRBV30|-
TGTGCCTGGGACCGACAGGGGGGAACTGAAGCTTTCTTT
CAWDRQGGTEAFF
>TRBJ1-1|-|TRBV7-9|-
TGTGCCAGCAGCCCCAGCGCACTGGGAGCTTTCTTT
CASSPSALGAFF
>TRBJ1-4|TRBD1|TRBV7-9|-
TGTGCCAGTACAAACAGCTTAGGGACAGGGAATGAAAAACTGTTTTTT
CASTNSLGTGNEKLFF
>TRBJ2-1|-|TRBV6-5|-
TGTGCCAGCAGTTACTTCGGGGTGAGCTCCTACAATGAGCAGTTCTTC
CASSYFGVSSYNEQFF